This is a list of T cell receptor beta chains from one sample in a study of beta chain features in type 1 diabetes. Clones were sequenced by immunoSEQ multiplex PCR, and TCRdb holds only the in-frame ones, with some missing. Altogether 900,000 or so clones are present, roughly a sixth being singletons, with the ten largest covering 0.023%. The specimen sequenced was naive CD4+ T cells from blood. The receptors originated from a woman aged 18-29 years in good health. CDR3s include the opening cysteine and the closing phenylalanine or tryptophan. D genes are given only for firm matches. Part of the rows lack a size; the others show once, few, many or a class for expanded clones.

j_call	d_call	v_call	cdr3_length	clone_size	cdr3_nt	cdr3_aa
TRBJ2-1	-	TRBV19	15	-	TGTGCCAGTAGTACTCCGGGACAAACAATTCATGAGCAGTTCTTC	CASSTPGQTIHEQFF
TRBJ2-2	-	TRBV19	13	-	TGTGCCATCGGACCCCCGGGAAGCGGGGAGCTGTTTTTT	CAIGPPGSGELFF
TRBJ2-7	TRBD2	TRBV25-1	16	-	TGTGCCAGCAGCCTAACAAGGACTAGCGGGTTAGGCGAGCAGTACTTC	CASSLTRTSGLGEQYF
TRBJ2-3	TRBD2	TRBV5-1	16	-	TGCGCCAGCAGCGAACCGGGACTAGCCTACACAGATACGCAGTATTTT	CASSEPGLAYTDTQYF
TRBJ2-1	TRBD2	TRBV5-1	15	-	TGCGCCAGCACCGTGCGGGGCGGGAGTTTAGATGAGCAGTTCTTC	CASTVRGGSLDEQFF
TRBJ2-1	-	TRBV4-2	13	-	TGTGCCAGCAGCCGTGAGAGGATGGATGAGCAGTTCTTC	CASSRERMDEQFF
TRBJ1-2	-	TRBV6-6	11	-	TGTGCCATCGGCGTACCGTATGGCTACACCTTC	CAIGVPYGYTF
TRBJ2-3	-	TRBV5-1	12	few	TGCGCCAGCAGGGGGCCGGCGGATACGCAGTATTTT	CASRGPADTQYF
TRBJ1-2	-	TRBV7-3	11	-	TGTGCCAGCAGATTAGTGGGAGACTACACCTTC	CASRLVGDYTF
TRBJ1-5	-	TRBV15	14	-	TGTGCCACCAGCAGTGGCCGCTTCGGTCAGCCCCAGCATTTT	CATSSGRFGQPQHF
TRBJ1-4	TRBD1	TRBV7-2	15	few	TGTGCCAGCAGCCCGAGACAGGGTGCTAATGAAAAACTGTTTTTT	CASSPRQGANEKLFF
TRBJ2-5	TRBD2	TRBV9	18	few	TGTGCCAGCAGCGCTGGTCTACTAGCGGGAGTTGGCAAAGAGACCCAGTACTTC	CASSAGLLAGVGKETQYF
TRBJ2-3	-	TRBV6-5	11	-	TGTGCCAGCAGTTATTGGGATACGCAGTATTTT	CASSYWDTQYF
TRBJ2-7	-	TRBV7-2	14	-	TGTGCCAGCAGCTTAGTTGCAAATTTCTTAGAGCAGTACTTC	CASSLVANFLEQYF
TRBJ2-2	TRBD1	TRBV5-6	17	few	TGTGCCAGCAGCACCTACCCGGGACAGGGGGCCGACGGGGAGCTGTTTTTT	CASSTYPGQGADGELFF
TRBJ2-3	TRBD2	TRBV25-1	16	few	TGTGCCAGCAGTGAATTCGGGGGGATGGCCACAGATACGCAGTATTTT	CASSEFGGMATDTQYF
TRBJ2-7	-	TRBV5-1	18	-	TGCGCCAGCAGCTCTACCTCCCTACAGGGCGCCCGGGGGTACGAGCAGTACTTC	CASSSTSLQGARGYEQYF
TRBJ1-1	-	TRBV7-2	14	-	TGTGCCAGCAGCTTACCCGGGACGAACACTGAAGCTTTCTTT	CASSLPGTNTEAFF
TRBJ1-1	-	TRBV2	13	-	TGTGCCAGCAGTGAAAATCCCCTAACTGAAGCTTTCTTT	CASSENPLTEAFF
TRBJ1-2	-	TRBV15	13	few	TGTGCCACCAGCAGAGATGAGACGGATGGCTACACCTTC	CATSRDETDGYTF
TRBJ1-1	-	TRBV10-3	13	few	TGTGCCATCAGGGAGACGACGAACACTGAAGCTTTCTTT	CAIRETTNTEAFF
TRBJ2-3	-	TRBV7-9	15	few	TGTGCCAGCAGCTTATTACAGGGTTGGGGAGATACGCAGTATTTT	CASSLLQGWGDTQYF
TRBJ2-3	-	TRBV5-1	13	-	TGCGCCAGCAGCTTGGCCGGCGCAGATACGCAGTATTTT	CASSLAGADTQYF
TRBJ2-7	TRBD2	TRBV7-2	16	few	TGTGCCAGCAGCTTAGCCGCGGGAGGGAGCTCCTACGAGCAGTACTTC	CASSLAAGGSSYEQYF
TRBJ1-2	TRBD1	TRBV27	13	-	TGTGCCAGCAGTTATACGACAGGGGGCGGCTACACCTTC	CASSYTTGGGYTF
TRBJ1-1	-	TRBV2	16	-	TGTGCCAGCAGTTCGATAGTGGACAGAAGGAACACTGAAGCTTTCTTT	CASSSIVDRRNTEAFF
TRBJ2-4	-	TRBV6-6	16	few	TGTGCCAGCAGGCCCGACAGTGCCCTAGCCAAAAACATTCAGTACTTC	CASRPDSALAKNIQYF
TRBJ2-1	TRBD1	TRBV7-3	15	few	TGTGCCAGCAGCTCTCCGGGACAGACGTTCGGAGAGCAGTTCTTC	CASSSPGQTFGEQFF
TRBJ1-4	-	TRBV25-1	14	few	TGTGCCAGCAGTGCCAGGGCGGAGAATGAAAAACTGTTTTTT	CASSARAENEKLFF
TRBJ2-7	-	TRBV7-2	13	-	TGTGCCAGCAGCTTTTCCGGGTCGCACGAGCAGTACTTC	CASSFSGSHEQYF
TRBJ1-1	TRBD1	TRBV28	13	-	TGTGCCAGCATTTGGACAGGGAGCACTGAAGCTTTCTTT	CASIWTGSTEAFF
TRBJ2-7	TRBD2	TRBV4-2	16	-	TGTGCCAGCAGCCAAGGGGTGCTAGCGGGAGCCTACGAGCAGTACTTC	CASSQGVLAGAYEQYF
TRBJ1-1	TRBD1	TRBV7-3	13	few	TGTGCCAGCAGCTCACAGGGGGACACTGAAGCTTTCTTT	CASSSQGDTEAFF
TRBJ1-2	-	TRBV5-4	16	-	TGTGCCAGCAGCTTGGCCAAAACAGGGCCTACCTATGGCTACACCTTC	CASSLAKTGPTYGYTF
TRBJ2-5	-	TRBV7-2	16	few	TGTGCCAGCAGCCCCCCGACAGACTCGGGCGGAGAGACCCAGTACTTC	CASSPPTDSGGETQYF
TRBJ2-7	-	TRBV7-9	14	-	TGTGCCAGCAGCCTACATGGGGCCTCCTACGAGCAGTACTTC	CASSLHGASYEQYF
TRBJ2-7	TRBD2	TRBV27	18	-	TGTGCCAGCAGTTTAAAGCCCGAGGGTAGCGGGAGTTTTTACGAGCAGTACTTC	CASSLKPEGSGSFYEQYF
TRBJ2-4	TRBD1	TRBV4-3	18	-	TGCGCCAGCAGTCAATCGGGGACAGGGGGTTTCGCCAAAAACATTCAGTACTTC	CASSQSGTGGFAKNIQYF
TRBJ1-3	-	TRBV5-6	14	-	TGTGCCAGCAGCTTGGGCAGGGCACGAAACACCATATATTTT	CASSLGRARNTIYF
TRBJ1-5	-	TRBV19	15	-	TGTGCCAGTAGTATGTGGGGCAGACAGAATCAGCCCCAGCATTTT	CASSMWGRQNQPQHF
TRBJ2-1	TRBD2	TRBV4-3	18	few	TGCGCCAGCAGCCAAGATTTCTTGCTAGCGGGGTTCTACAATGAGCAGTTCTTC	CASSQDFLLAGFYNEQFF
TRBJ2-7	TRBD1	TRBV6-5	13	few	TGTGCCAGCAGTTACTCACAGGGGTACGAGCAGTACTTC	CASSYSQGYEQYF
TRBJ1-3	TRBD1	TRBV6-1	18	few	TGTGCCAGCAGTGCAGGGGGCTATCTTCTTCGCTCTGGAAACACCATATATTTT	CASSAGGYLLRSGNTIYF
TRBJ1-2	-	TRBV7-8	13	few	TGTGCCAGCAGCCCAGACAGTGCCTATGGCTACACCTTC	CASSPDSAYGYTF
TRBJ2-1	TRBD2	TRBV7-2	14	few	TGTGCCAGCAGCTTAGCGTCTAGCGGTGGGGAGCAGTTCTTC	CASSLASSGGEQFF
TRBJ2-3	TRBD2	TRBV11-2	17	few	TGTGCCAGCAGCCAAGTTCCCGGGACTAGCGGGACAGATACGCAGTATTTT	CASSQVPGTSGTDTQYF
TRBJ2-5	-	TRBV28	10	few	TGTGGATCTAGGGGAGAGACCCAGTACTTC	CGSRGETQYF
TRBJ2-1	-	TRBV6-5	14	-	TGTGCCAGCAGGATTCGCCCCTTGTACAATGAGCAGTTCTTC	CASRIRPLYNEQFF
TRBJ2-2	-	TRBV7-2	16	-	TGTGCCAGCACTCGAGCCCCGGGGCCGAACACCGGGGAGCTGTTTTTT	CASTRAPGPNTGELFF
TRBJ1-5	-	TRBV2	13	few	TGTGCCAGCAGCGGGGTAGGCAATCAGCCCCAGCATTTT	CASSGVGNQPQHF
TRBJ1-2	-	TRBV10-2	13	-	TGCGCCAGCAGTGATGGGGTTGGCTATGGCTACACCTTC	CASSDGVGYGYTF
TRBJ2-7	TRBD1	TRBV6-5	13	few	TGTGCCAGCAGCGCACAGGGGGCGTACGAGCAGTACTTC	CASSAQGAYEQYF
TRBJ2-5	-	TRBV20-1	10	few	TGCAGTGCTTGGAAAGAGACCCAGTACTTC	CSAWKETQYF
TRBJ2-1	TRBD2	TRBV29-1	15	-	TGCAGCGTCAGATTCCTAGCGGGAGTGGGGTATGAGCAGTTCTTC	CSVRFLAGVGYEQFF
TRBJ2-3	-	TRBV5-1	14	few	TGCGCCAGCAGCCCCCCCCTTGGCACAGATACGCAGTATTTT	CASSPPLGTDTQYF